Below are 13 T cell receptor beta chains sequenced from a single sample in a study of blood T cell dynamics during melanoma immunotherapy. This sample's time point: week 3, after first cycle of checkpoint inhibitor. This table comes from immunoSEQ multiplex PCR, and its TCRdb copy is limited to in-frame clones, with some not included. Found here are approximately 11,000 clones, 75% to 90% of them singletons; the top ten hold 6.9%. The sample here was blood, taken from a patient treated with checkpoint blockade. The receptors stem from a human donor with melanoma.

The V call is TRBV5-1, the J call TRBJ2-1, with a weak D call TRBD2 (6 bases). Per germline, CDR1 SGHRS and CDR2 YFSETQ. The CDR3 is made up of 14 amino acids. V lost 4 bases to trimming and J lost 0 bases, with 8 bases between them. Here the CDR3 reads CASSIGGSYNEQFF. The DNA of the CDR3 is TGCGCCAGCAGCATCGGGGGCTCCTACAATGAGCAGTTCTTC.

The rearrangement links TRBV5-1 to TRBJ2-2; D not certain. With 5 bases removed from V and 1 base from J, the gap between germline ends came to 9 bases. CDR1 is SGHRS, CDR2 YFSETQ, per germline. This CDR3 is 14 amino acids long. The DNA of the CDR3 is TGCGCCAGCAGACCAGGCCAGAACACCGGGGAGCTGTTTTTT. This sequence encodes CASRPGQNTGELFF.

This rearrangement joins TRBV19 to TRBJ1-2; 8 positions match TRBD1. Germline CDR1 reads LNHDA; CDR2 reads SQIVND (reference sequence). The CDR3 length is 14 residues. Trimming removed 1 base from V and 7 bases from J; junction bases left unmatched: 5. Here the CDR3 DNA reads TGTGCCAGTAGTATAGCCACAGGGGGTGCTGGCTACACCTTC. As protein: CASSIATGGAGYTF.

V gene TRBV20-1 combines with J gene TRBJ2-1; 7 nucleotides align to TRBD2. CDR3 length equals 11 residues. V was pared by 5 bases and J by 14 bases, with 9 bases of the junction left unmatched. Per germline, CDR1 DFQATT and CDR2 SNEGSKA (reference sequence). The CDR3 loop reads CSAYLAEVKFF. The CDR3 region has the DNA TGCAGTGCTTATCTAGCGGAAGTCAAGTTCTTC.

The chain carries TRBV6-5 and TRBJ2-4; D is unresolved. Germline lookup yields CDR1 MNHEY and CDR2 SVGAGI. CDR3 length: 15 residues. V was shortened by 2 bases and J by 0 bases, with 8 bases between the two germline ends. CDR3 amino acids: CASSYSFVAKNIQYF. The CDR3 DNA follows: TGTGCCAGCAGTTACAGCTTCGTAGCCAAAAACATTCAGTACTTC.

V gene TRBV11-2 combines with J gene TRBJ2-3; D is uncertain. Germline CDR1 SGHAT, CDR2 FQNNGV. V lost 4 bases and J lost 10, with 15 bases in between. The length of the CDR3 is 13 residues. Here the CDR3 reads CASSSGPRGSQYF. The CDR3 DNA reads as TGTGCCAGCAGCTCTGGACCGCGAGGATCGCAGTATTTT. Combining the CDR3 with reference TRBV11-2 and TRBJ2-3 gives the whole variable domain EAGVAQSPRYKIIEKRQSVAFWCNPISGHATLYWYQQILGQGPKLLIQFQNNGVVDDSQLPKDRFSAERLKGVDSTLKIQPAKLEDSAVYLCASSSGPRGSQYFGPGTRLTVL.

This clone came up once. The chain is built from TRBV5-1 and TRBJ2-1; weak D call: TRBD1 (6 bases). Trimming left V 1 base short and J 0 bases short, with 11 bases between. The CDR3 covers 16 residues. Per germline, CDR1 SGHRS and CDR2 YFSETQ. The CDR3 loop reads CASSLFGQSSYNEQFF. The CDR3 DNA sequence: TGCGCCAGCAGCTTGTTTGGACAGAGCTCCTACAATGAGCAGTTCTTC.

The CDR3 is CASSQVSVAQGTYGYTF. DNA of the CDR3: TGCGCCAGCAGCCAAGTCTCGGTGGCGCAGGGCACGTATGGCTACACCTTC. The chain links TRBV4-1 to TRBJ1-2, with D perhaps matching TRBD1 (5 bases). The CDR3 extends over 17 amino acids. The V end was cut by 1 base, the J end by 5 bases, with 20 bases between. Germline CDR1 is MGHRA and CDR2 is YSYEKL.

The CDR3 region is CASKEGVEKLFF. The CDR3 nucleotides read TGTGCCAGCAAGGAGGGGGTGGAAAAACTGTTTTTT. The chain uses TRBV6-1 and TRBJ1-4, with D possibly matching TRBD1 (6 bases). Germline V gene data show CDR1 as MNHNS and CDR2 as SASEGT. The CDR3 is 12 amino acids. Deletions cut 7 bases from V and 8 bases from J, with 11 bases between.

The chain couples TRBV5-1 to TRBJ2-1, with TRBD1 matching over 9 bases. This CDR3 region has 16 residues. V lost 4 bases, J lost 0 bases, and 5 bases stayed unmatched. Germline V CDR1 and CDR2: SGHRS, YFSETQ. The CDR3 region has the DNA TGCGCCAGCAGCATCGGGACAGGGAGCTCCTACAATGAGCAGTTCTTC. The encoded protein is CASSIGTGSSYNEQFF.

V is TRBV7-2 and J is TRBJ2-2; TRBD2 might be the D (5 bases). With 7 bases removed from V and 0 bases from J, the gap between germline ends came to 9 bases. The CDR3 extends over 14 amino acids. Germline V lookup: CDR1 SGHTA, CDR2 FQGNSA. CDR3 sequence (DNA): TGTGCCAGCACCGGCGGGCCGAACACCGGGGAGCTGTTTTTT. This sequence encodes CASTGGPNTGELFF.

The chain combines TRBV9 with TRBJ2-7, with 14 bases that match TRBD2. CDR3 length equals 16 residues. The ends lost 0 bases at V and 2 bases at J; junction bases unmatched: 1. Germline assignment: CDR1 SGDLS and CDR2 YYNGEE. The CDR3 sequence is CASSVETSGGAYEQYV. For the CDR3, the DNA is TGTGCCAGCAGCGTAGAGACTAGCGGGGGGGCCTACGAGCAGTACGTC.

CDR3 amino acids: CASSNGILAGGSTDTQYF. The CDR3 DNA reads TGTGCCAGCAGCAACGGAATACTAGCGGGGGGGAGCACAGATACGCAGTATTTT. The chain combines TRBV21-1 with TRBJ2-3; TRBD2 is taken as the D call from the table, unchecked against the DNA. TRBV21-1 corresponds to a pseudogene. This CDR3 has 18 residues.